Included here is one TCR beta chain sequence, with context. The antigen is undetermined. CDR3 length: 14 residues. CDR1 SGHRS and CDR2 YFSETQ come from the germline V gene. The V end was cut by 0 bases, the J end by 4 bases, with 8 bases between. The data originate from a study of regulatory T cells in long-lasting Graves disease. Study-wide findings and caveats: TRBV28, TRBJ1-2 and TRBJ2-5 were favored in persistent disease.

Time point described: newly diagnosed GD, antithyroid drugs for less than 3 months. The TCR library was prepared using RNA isolated from PBMCs. Per American Thyroid Association guidelines, Graves' disease was diagnosed. Patients were from an endocrinology department in Xi'an, China. Through Arm-PCR of CDR3 regions and iRepertoire HTBI primers, TCR beta libraries were built. MiXCR was run by TCRdb on the multiplex PCR reads, yielding one entry per CDR3 protein. In the table there are about 450,000 distinct CDR3 sequences, 12% to 15% of which are singletons. This same sample was also taken into another study, of T cells in Graves' hyperthyroidism and ophthalmopathy.

The chain couples TRBV5-1 to TRBJ1-5, with D maybe TRBD1 (5 bases). The sequence came from a woman aged 45-65 years with Graves disease. The sample in question was peripheral blood mononuclear cells (PBMCs), obtained at new diagnosis, from a patient treated with antithyroid drugs. DNA of the CDR3: TGCGCCAGCAGCTTGGCCGAGGGGAATCAGCCCCAGCATTTT. It yields the protein CASSLAEGNQPQHF.